This record concerns one TCR beta chain sequence. Trimming stripped 5 bases from V and 8 bases from J, with 12 bases between. Looked up from germline, CDR1 is DFQATT and CDR2 is SNEGSKA (reference sequence). CDR3 length: 11 residues. The repertoire was sequenced with immunoSEQ multiplex PCR; TCRdb's copy has only in-frame clones and lacks some. The table has about 170,000 clones, about 85% seen once. These data are taken from a study of blood T cell repertoires in COVID-19. Study at large: Whether acute or convalescent, the COVID-19 samples came from the United States, Italy and Spain. T cells, B-cell-depleted T cells, or PBMCs supplied cDNA or gDNA.

This sequence joins TRBV20-1 and TRBJ1-2, with no clear D. Sequencing was done on a sample of peripheral blood. The source is a woman over 75 with COVID-19, enrolled during active disease. The CDR3 nucleotides read TGCAGTGCTCCTAGTTTGGTGGGCTACACCTTC. It codes for CSAPSLVGYTF.